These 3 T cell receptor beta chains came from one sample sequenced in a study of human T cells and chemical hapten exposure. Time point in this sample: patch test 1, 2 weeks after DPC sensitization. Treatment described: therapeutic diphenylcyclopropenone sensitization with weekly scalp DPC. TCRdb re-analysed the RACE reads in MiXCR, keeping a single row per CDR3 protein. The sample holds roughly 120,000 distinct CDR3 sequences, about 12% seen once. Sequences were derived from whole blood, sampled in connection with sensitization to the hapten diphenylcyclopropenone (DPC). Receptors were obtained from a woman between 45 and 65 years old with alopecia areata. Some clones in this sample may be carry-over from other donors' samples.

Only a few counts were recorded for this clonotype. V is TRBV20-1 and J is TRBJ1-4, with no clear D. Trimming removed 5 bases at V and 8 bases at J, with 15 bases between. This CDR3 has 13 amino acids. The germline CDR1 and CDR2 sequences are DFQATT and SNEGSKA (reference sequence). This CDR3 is CSAPQRWSEKLFF. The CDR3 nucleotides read TGCAGTGCTCCGCAAAGGTGGTCGGAAAAACTGTTTTTT.

The CDR3, as DNA: TGCAGTGCCCCCTCCCGGGGCCTAGCGGGGGGGGATACGCAGTATTTT. This encodes CSAPSRGLAGGDTQYF. This chain uses TRBV20-1 with TRBJ2-3, with TRBD2 identical over 12 bases. The germline gives CDR1 DFQATT, CDR2 SNEGSKA (reference sequence). With 6 bases clipped from V and 6 bases from J, the junction kept 13 bases outside the gene matches. The CDR3 is made up of 16 amino acids.

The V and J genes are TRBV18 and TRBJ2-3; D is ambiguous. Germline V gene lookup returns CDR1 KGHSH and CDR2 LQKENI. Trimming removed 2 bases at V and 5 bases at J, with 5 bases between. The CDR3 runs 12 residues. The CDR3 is CASSPERDTQYF. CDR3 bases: TGTGCCAGCTCACCAGAGAGAGATACGCAGTATTTT.